What follows are 16 T cell receptor beta chains derived from one specimen sequenced in a study of regulatory T cells in long-lasting Graves disease. The time point was: newly diagnosed GD, antithyroid drugs for less than 3 months. PBMCs provided the RNA from which the TCR library was made. Arm-PCR with iRepertoire HTBI primers amplified the CDR3 regions for these TCR beta libraries. MiXCR was run by TCRdb on the multiplex PCR reads, yielding one entry per CDR3 protein. The repertoire holds some 560,000 distinct CDR3 sequences, about 16% seen once, with 25% in the top ten. These data are also associated with another study on T cells in Graves' hyperthyroidism and ophthalmopathy.

Sequenced here: peripheral blood mononuclear cells (PBMCs), sampled at new diagnosis, from a patient treated with antithyroid drugs. The receptors stem from a middle-aged woman with Graves disease.

The sample holds a few counts of this clonotype. The chain combines TRBV28 with TRBJ2-2; D is uncertain. Looked up from germline, CDR1 is MDHEN and CDR2 is SYDVKM. V lost 3 bases, J lost 0 bases, and 8 bases lay in between. There are 15 residues in the CDR3. The CDR3 here is CASSFRSANTGELFF. For the CDR3, the DNA is TGTGCCAGCAGTTTCAGGAGCGCGAACACCGGGGAGCTGTTTTTT.

This clonotype was observed a handful of times. CDR3 DNA sequence: TGCAGCGTTGTGACAACAGGTTGGCAAGAGACCCAGTACTTC. The encoded protein is CSVVTTGWQETQYF. V usage is TRBV29-1 and J usage is TRBJ2-5; a possible D gene is TRBD1 (5 bases). Germline V gene lookup returns CDR1 SQVTM and CDR2 ANQGSEA. The V end was cut by 4 bases, the J end by 2 bases, with 14 bases between. The CDR3 runs to 14 residues.

This clonotype was detected ten times or more. The V and J genes are TRBV27 and TRBJ1-2, with D maybe TRBD1 (5 bases). Germline values: CDR1 MNHEY, CDR2 SMNVEV (reference sequence). The CDR3 covers 16 residues. V was pared by 1 base and J by 1 base, with 13 bases between. In nucleotides, the CDR3 is TGTGCCAGCAGTTTATGGCCTCCAGGGTATAACTATGGCTACACCTTC. Protein product: CASSLWPPGYNYGYTF.

In this sample, this clonotype turned up many times. V gene TRBV20-1 combines with J gene TRBJ2-7; D possibly corresponds to TRBD2 (6 bases). Germline-derived CDR1 and CDR2 are DFQATT and SNEGSKA (reference sequence). The ends were cut back, 3 bases at V and 3 bases at J, with 12 bases in the middle. CDR3 size: 13 residues. The CDR3 coding sequence is TGCAGTGCTAGTGGTCAGGACTACTACGAGCAGTACTTC. Translating it yields CSASGQDYYEQYF.

This clonotype was seen at least ten times. The gene calls are TRBV20-1 and TRBJ2-7, with a weak D call TRBD1 (6 bases). There are 17 residues in the CDR3. Between the trimmed V and J ends, which lost 1 base and 3 bases, there was a span of 22 bases. The germline V gene has CDR1 DFQATT and CDR2 SNEGSKA (reference sequence). Written as DNA, the CDR3 is TGCAGTGCTAGAGCAATAGGTGGGGACACCTCCCTCTACGAGCAGTACTTC. Protein sequence: CSARAIGGDTSLYEQYF.

The CDR3: CASSFPSGGAGELFF. CDR3 in DNA: TGTGCCAGCAGCTTTCCTAGCGGGGGAGCCGGGGAGCTGTTTTTT. V is TRBV5-6 and J is TRBJ2-2; TRBD2 agrees at 10 bases. CDR1 is SGHDT and CDR2 is YYEEEE in the germline V gene. The CDR3 runs 15 residues. With 2 bases clipped from V and 6 bases from J, the junction kept 4 bases outside the gene matches.

This clonotype showed up just a few times. The J gene is TRBJ1-1, the V gene TRBV20-1; 9 positions match TRBD1. CDR1 and CDR2 (germline): DFQATT, SNEGSKA (reference sequence). Trimming removed 3 bases from V and 3 bases from J; junction bases left unmatched: 8. The CDR3 has 15 residues. DNA of the CDR3: TGCAGTGCTAGCCCGAGGACAGGGGAGGACACTGAAGCTTTCTTT. Translating gives CSASPRTGEDTEAFF.

This clonotype was counted a few times. The rearrangement uses TRBV28 and TRBJ2-7, with D perhaps TRBD2 (5 bases). The germline V and J ends were trimmed by 6 bases and 6 bases, with 9 bases remaining between them. CDR3 size: 11 residues. Germline lookup yields CDR1 MDHEN and CDR2 SYDVKM. CDR3 bases: TGTGCCAGCAGCCTAGCTTTCGAGCAGTACTTC. The encoded protein is CASSLAFEQYF.

The sample holds many counts of this clonotype. The chain joins TRBV2 to TRBJ1-2, with 7 bases lining up with TRBD1. The CDR3 covers 13 residues. V lost 6 bases and J lost 4; bases outside the gene matches: 5. Per the germline V gene, CDR1 is SNHLY and CDR2 is FYNNEI. The chain's CDR3 is CASSPTGSYGYTF. The CDR3 bases are TGTGCCAGCAGCCCGACAGGGAGCTATGGCTACACCTTC. The full variable domain, its missing parts supplied by reference TRBV2 and TRBJ1-2, is EPEVTQTPSHQVTQMGQEVILRCVPISNHLYFYWYRQILGQKVEFLVSFYNNEISEKSEIFDDQFSVERPDGSNFTLKIRSTKLEDSAMYFCASSPTGSYGYTFGSGTRLTVV.

This clonotype was seen a handful of times. V and J are TRBV10-3 and TRBJ1-1; unclear D gene. The CDR3 has 12 amino acids. V was trimmed by 1 base and J by 3 bases, leaving 3 bases between them. Germline-derived CDR1 and CDR2 are ENHRY and SYGVKD. CDR3 sequence: CAISEFDTEAFF. DNA of the CDR3: TGTGCCATCAGTGAGTTCGACACTGAAGCTTTCTTT.

The chain uses TRBV10-3 and TRBJ1-2; no clear D. V shed 0 bases and J shed 4 bases, with 12 bases lying between them. The germline V gene has CDR1 ENHRY and CDR2 SYGVKD. This CDR3 spans 15 amino acids. The CDR3 DNA is TGTGCCATCAGTGAGTCGCGACTGCTGACCTATGGCTACACCTTC. It translates to CAISESRLLTYGYTF.

This clonotype was recorded many times. The genes are TRBV20-1 and TRBJ2-3; perhaps TRBD2 as D (6 bases). Germline V gene data show CDR1 as DFQATT and CDR2 as SNEGSKA (reference sequence). The CDR3 runs 14 residues. Trimming cost V 6 bases and J 6 bases, with 19 bases left between them. The CDR3 sequence: CSAQRTFREDTQYF. CDR3 nucleotides: TGCAGTGCCCAAAGAACATTCCGGGAGGATACGCAGTATTTT.

This clonotype was detected ten times or more. This chain connects TRBV29-1 to TRBJ1-5; a possible D gene is TRBD1 (5 bases). CDR3 length equals 15 residues. Per germline, CDR1 SQVTM and CDR2 ANQGSEA. V lost 4 bases to trimming and J lost 6 bases, with 19 bases between them. Here the CDR3 reads CSVGRGFLNIQPQHF. The CDR3, as DNA: TGCAGCGTTGGTCGGGGGTTCTTAAATATTCAGCCCCAGCATTTT.

This clonotype was picked up many times. The chain employs TRBV30 and TRBJ1-1, with D unclear. The germline V gene encodes CDR1 GTSNPN and CDR2 SVGIG (reference sequence). V was clipped by 3 bases and J by 1 base, with 6 bases between them. This CDR3 spans 12 amino acids. The chain's CDR3 is CAWSLRNTEAFF. The CDR3 coding sequence is TGTGCCTGGAGCCTCAGGAACACTGAAGCTTTCTTT.

This clonotype has only a few counts. One end of the junction fails to match germline, which may point to a read error. The chain uses TRBV18 and TRBJ1-3; TRBD1 might be the D (6 bases). Germline loops: CDR1 KGHSH, CDR2 LQKENI. This CDR3 is built from 18 residues. This CDR3 is CASSPQNRASHSGNTIYF. CDR3 in DNA: TGTGCCAGCTCCCCACAAAACAGGGCATCGCACTCTGGAAACACCATATATTTT.

This clonotype has ten or more counts. The V and J genes are TRBV6-2 or TRBV6-3 and TRBJ2-3; 7 nucleotides line up with TRBD1. Germline V gene data show CDR1 as MNHEY and CDR2 as SVGEGT. This CDR3 contains 17 residues. V lost 7 bases and J lost 10; bases outside the gene matches: 23. DNA for the CDR3: TGTGCCAGCACCCCCACGATAGGGGGCCGCCCCGGTAAAGCGCAGTATTTT. This translates into CASTPTIGGRPGKAQYF.